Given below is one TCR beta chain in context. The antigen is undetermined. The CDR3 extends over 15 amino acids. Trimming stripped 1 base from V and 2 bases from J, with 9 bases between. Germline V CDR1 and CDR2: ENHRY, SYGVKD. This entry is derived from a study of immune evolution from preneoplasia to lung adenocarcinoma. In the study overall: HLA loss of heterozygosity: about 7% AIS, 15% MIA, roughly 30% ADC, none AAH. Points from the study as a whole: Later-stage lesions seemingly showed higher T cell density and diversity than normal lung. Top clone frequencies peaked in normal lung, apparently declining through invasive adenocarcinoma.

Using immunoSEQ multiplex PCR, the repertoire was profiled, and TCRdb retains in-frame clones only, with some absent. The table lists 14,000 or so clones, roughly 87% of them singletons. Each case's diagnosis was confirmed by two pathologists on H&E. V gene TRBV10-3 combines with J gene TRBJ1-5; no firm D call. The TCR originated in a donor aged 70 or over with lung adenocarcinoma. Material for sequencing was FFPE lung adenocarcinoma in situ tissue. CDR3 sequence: CAISELGPGNQPQHF. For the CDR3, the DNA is TGTGCCATCAGTGAGTTGGGCCCGGGCAATCAGCCCCAGCATTTT.